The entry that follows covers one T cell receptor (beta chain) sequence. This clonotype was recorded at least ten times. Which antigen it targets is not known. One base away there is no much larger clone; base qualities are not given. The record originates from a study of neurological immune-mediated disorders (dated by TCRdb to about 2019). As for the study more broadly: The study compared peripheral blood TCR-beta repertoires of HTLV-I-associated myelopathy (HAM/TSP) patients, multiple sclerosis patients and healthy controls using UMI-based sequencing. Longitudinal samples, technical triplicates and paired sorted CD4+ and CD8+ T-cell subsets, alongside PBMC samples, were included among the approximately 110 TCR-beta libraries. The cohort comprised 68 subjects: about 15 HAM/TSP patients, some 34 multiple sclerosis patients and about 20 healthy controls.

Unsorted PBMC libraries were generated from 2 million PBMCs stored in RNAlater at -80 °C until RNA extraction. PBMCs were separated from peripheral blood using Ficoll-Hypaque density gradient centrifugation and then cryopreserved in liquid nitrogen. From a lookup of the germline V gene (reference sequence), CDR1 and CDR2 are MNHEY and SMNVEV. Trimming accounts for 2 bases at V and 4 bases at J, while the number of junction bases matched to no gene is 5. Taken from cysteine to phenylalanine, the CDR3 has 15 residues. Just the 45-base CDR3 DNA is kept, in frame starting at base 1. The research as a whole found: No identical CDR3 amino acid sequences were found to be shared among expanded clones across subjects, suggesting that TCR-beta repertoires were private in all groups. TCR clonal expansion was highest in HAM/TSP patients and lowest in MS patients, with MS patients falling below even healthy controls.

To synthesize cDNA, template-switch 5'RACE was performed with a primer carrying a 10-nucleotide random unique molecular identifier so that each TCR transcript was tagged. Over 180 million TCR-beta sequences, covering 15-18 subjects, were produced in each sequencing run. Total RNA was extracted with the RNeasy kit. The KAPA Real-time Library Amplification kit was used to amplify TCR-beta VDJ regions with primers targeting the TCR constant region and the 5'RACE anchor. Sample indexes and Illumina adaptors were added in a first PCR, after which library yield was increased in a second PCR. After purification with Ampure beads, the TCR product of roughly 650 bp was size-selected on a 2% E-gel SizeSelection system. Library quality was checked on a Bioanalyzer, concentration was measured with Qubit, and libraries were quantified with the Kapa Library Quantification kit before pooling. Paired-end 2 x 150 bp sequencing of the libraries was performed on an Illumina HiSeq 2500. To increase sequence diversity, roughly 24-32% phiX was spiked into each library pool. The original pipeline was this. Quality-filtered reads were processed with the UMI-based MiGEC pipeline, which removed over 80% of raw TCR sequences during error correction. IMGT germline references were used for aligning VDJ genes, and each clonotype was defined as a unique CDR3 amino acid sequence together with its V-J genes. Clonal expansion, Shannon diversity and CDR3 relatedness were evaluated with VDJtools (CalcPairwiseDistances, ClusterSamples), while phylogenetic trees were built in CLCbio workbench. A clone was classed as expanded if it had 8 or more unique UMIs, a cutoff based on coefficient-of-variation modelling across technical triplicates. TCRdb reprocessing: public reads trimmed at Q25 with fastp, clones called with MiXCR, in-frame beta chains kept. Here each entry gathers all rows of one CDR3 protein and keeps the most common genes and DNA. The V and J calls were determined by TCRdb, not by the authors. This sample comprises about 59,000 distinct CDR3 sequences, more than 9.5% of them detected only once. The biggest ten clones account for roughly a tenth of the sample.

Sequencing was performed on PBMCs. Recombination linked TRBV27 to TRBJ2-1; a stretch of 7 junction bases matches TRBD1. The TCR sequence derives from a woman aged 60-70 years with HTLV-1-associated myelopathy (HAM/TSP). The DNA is TGTGCCAGCAGTTTAAAGGGGGCTGATTACAATGAGCAGTTCTTC. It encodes CASSLKGADYNEQFF.